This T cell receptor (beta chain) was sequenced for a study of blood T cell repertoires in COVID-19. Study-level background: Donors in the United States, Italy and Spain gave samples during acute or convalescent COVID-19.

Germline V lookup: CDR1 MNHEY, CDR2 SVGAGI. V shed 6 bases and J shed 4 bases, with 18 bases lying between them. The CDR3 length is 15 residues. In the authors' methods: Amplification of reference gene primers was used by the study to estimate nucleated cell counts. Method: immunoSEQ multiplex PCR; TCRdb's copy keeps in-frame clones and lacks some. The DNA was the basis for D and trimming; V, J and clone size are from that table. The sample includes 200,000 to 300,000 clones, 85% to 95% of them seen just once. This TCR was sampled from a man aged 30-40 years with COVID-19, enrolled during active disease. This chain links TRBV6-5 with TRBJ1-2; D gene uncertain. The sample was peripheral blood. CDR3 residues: CASRITGSEGYGYTF. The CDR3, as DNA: TGTGCCAGCAGGATAACGGGATCAGAGGGCTATGGCTACACCTTC.